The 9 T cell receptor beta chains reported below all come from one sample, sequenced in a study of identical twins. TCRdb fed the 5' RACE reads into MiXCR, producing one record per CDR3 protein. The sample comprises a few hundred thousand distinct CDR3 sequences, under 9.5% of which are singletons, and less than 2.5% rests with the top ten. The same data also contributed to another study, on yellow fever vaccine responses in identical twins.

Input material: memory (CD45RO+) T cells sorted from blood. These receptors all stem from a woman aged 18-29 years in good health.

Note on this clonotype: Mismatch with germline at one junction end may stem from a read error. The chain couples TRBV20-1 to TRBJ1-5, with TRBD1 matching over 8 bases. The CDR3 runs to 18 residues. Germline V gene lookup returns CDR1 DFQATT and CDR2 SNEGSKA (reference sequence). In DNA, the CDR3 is TGCTGTGCTACCACTACCTTGGACAGGGACTCTAAGAATCAGCCCCAGCATTTT. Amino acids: CCATTTLDRDSKNQPQHF.

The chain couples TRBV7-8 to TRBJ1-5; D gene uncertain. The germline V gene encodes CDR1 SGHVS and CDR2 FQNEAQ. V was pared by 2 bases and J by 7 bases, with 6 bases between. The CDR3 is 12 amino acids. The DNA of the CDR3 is TGTGCCAGCAGCTTAATTTCGCAGCCCCAGCATTTT. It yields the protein CASSLISQPQHF.

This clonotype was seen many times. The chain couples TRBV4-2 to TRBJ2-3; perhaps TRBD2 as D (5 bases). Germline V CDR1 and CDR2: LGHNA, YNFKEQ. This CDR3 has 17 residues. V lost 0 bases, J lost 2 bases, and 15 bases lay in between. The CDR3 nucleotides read TGTGCCAGCAGCCAAGAGGGATCAGCGGCGCCCACAGATACGCAGTATTTT. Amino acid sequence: CASSQEGSAAPTDTQYF.

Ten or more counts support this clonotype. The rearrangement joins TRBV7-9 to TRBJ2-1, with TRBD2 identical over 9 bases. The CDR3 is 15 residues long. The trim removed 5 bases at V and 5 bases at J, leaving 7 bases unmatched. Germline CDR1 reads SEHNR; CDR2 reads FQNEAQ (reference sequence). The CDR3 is CASSPGTSMDNEQFF. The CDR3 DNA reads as TGTGCCAGCAGCCCAGGGACTAGCATGGACAATGAGCAGTTCTTC.

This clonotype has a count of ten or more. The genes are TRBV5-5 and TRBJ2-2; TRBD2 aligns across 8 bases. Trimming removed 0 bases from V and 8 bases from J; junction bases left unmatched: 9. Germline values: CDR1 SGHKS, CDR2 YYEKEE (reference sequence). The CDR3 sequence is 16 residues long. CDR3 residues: CASSLELAEPWGELFF. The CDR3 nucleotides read TGTGCCAGCAGCTTGGAACTAGCGGAGCCTTGGGGGGAGCTGTTTTTT.

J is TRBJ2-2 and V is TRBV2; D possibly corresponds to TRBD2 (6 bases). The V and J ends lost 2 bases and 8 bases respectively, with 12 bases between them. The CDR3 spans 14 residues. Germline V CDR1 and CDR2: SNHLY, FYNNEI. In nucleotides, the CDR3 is TGTGCCAGCAGTGAATCGGGAGTAGCTGGGGAGCTGTTTTTT. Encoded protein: CASSESGVAGELFF.

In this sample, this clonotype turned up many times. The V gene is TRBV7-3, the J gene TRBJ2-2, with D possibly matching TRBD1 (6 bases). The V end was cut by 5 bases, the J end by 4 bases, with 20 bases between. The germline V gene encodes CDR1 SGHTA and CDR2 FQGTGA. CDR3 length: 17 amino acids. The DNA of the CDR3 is TGTGCCAGCAGCCAAGCGACAGCAGGGGTCGGCACCGGGGAGCTGTTTTTT. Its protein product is CASSQATAGVGTGELFF.

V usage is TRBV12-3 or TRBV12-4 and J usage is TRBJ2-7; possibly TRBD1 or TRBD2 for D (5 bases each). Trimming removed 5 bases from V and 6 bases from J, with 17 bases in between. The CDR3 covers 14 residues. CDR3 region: CASSTSVGAGEQYV. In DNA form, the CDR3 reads TGTGCCAGCAGTACCTCCGTTGGGGCGGGCGAGCAGTACGTC.

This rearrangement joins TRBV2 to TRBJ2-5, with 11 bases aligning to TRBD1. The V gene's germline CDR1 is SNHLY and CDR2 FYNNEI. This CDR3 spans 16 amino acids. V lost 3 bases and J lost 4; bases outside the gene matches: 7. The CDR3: CASSEDRTGGVETQYF. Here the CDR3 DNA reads TGTGCCAGCAGTGAGGACAGGACAGGGGGCGTAGAGACCCAGTACTTC.